These T cell receptor beta chains were read from a single sample in a study of blood T cells in healthy people across ages. TCRdb passed the 5' RACE reads through MiXCR, listing each CDR3 protein once. The repertoire holds roughly 1.9 million distinct CDR3 sequences, with about two fifths as singletons. What was sequenced was blood. These receptors were obtained from a human donor in good health. The CDR3 runs from the conserved cysteine through the conserved F or W. A D gene is named only where the DNA matches it firmly. The size entry is marked missing in some rows and otherwise reads once, few, many or a size class.

CDR3nt	CDR3aa	v_gene	j_gene	d_gene	abundance
TGTGCCAGCAGCAAACGCCTAGCGGGGGTAGATGAGCAGTTCTTC	CASSKRLAGVDEQFF	TRBV28	TRBJ2-1	TRBD2	NA
TGTGCCAGCAGCGGATGGAGGGGGCAGGGGGGAACTGAAGCTTTCTTT	CASSGWRGQGGTEAFF	TRBV7-2	TRBJ1-1	TRBD1	once
TGTGCCAGCCGCGGGACCGAAAAACTGTTTTTT	CASRGTEKLFF	TRBV28	TRBJ1-4	NA	NA
TGTGCCAGCAGTACAGGGAACAATGAGCAGTTCTTC	CASSTGNNEQFF	TRBV2	TRBJ2-1	NA	few
TGCAGCGTCGATGCAGGGGGGACGGGCACTGAAGCTTTCTTT	CSVDAGGTGTEAFF	TRBV29-1	TRBJ1-1	TRBD1	NA
TGTGCCAGCCGTCCGGTAAGCCATGAGCAGTTCTTC	CASRPVSHEQFF	TRBV12-3/TRBV12-4	TRBJ2-1	NA	NA
TGCAGTGCTTCTTCCAACGGGGCCGTCTACAATGAGCAGTTCTTC	CSASSNGAVYNEQFF	TRBV20-1	TRBJ2-1	NA	NA
TGCGCCAGCAGACCCATAGGGGGGTCCCCGGAGCAGTTCTTC	CASRPIGGSPEQFF	TRBV5-1	TRBJ2-1	NA	few
TGCAGCGCTGAGGCTAGCGGAAACTACGAGCAGTACTTC	CSAEASGNYEQYF	TRBV20-1	TRBJ2-7	TRBD2	few
TGCGCCAGCAGCCAAACGACAGGGTCGTTATCTGGCTACACCTTC	CASSQTTGSLSGYTF	TRBV4-3	TRBJ1-2	TRBD1	NA
TGTGCCAGCAGCTTACAAACACGGGGGGGTAAGCAGTTCTTC	CASSLQTRGGKQFF	TRBV7-3	TRBJ2-1	TRBD2	NA
TGCAGTGCTAGGTCCGCGGGGACCTACAATGAGCAGTTCTTC	CSARSAGTYNEQFF	TRBV20-1	TRBJ2-1	NA	few
TGCAGTGCTAGAGACTACGAAGGGGGATACGAGCAGTACTTC	CSARDYEGGYEQYF	TRBV20-1	TRBJ2-7	NA	NA
TGTGCCAGCAGCCTAAGTTACCTTAATGAAAAACTGTTTTTT	CASSLSYLNEKLFF	TRBV7-9	TRBJ1-4	NA	NA
TGCAGTGTAAGCGGGGACGCAGAGACCCAGTACTTC	CSVSGDAETQYF	TRBV20-1	TRBJ2-5	TRBD2	few
TGCGCCAGCAGCTTGTTGGTCTCTGGGGCCAACGTCCGGACTTTC	CASSLLVSGANVRTF	TRBV5-1	TRBJ2-6	NA	NA
TGCAGTGCCATCGGGGCGGCGGGGGGGTACAATGAGCAGTTCTTC	CSAIGAAGGYNEQFF	TRBV20-1	TRBJ2-1	TRBD2	NA
TGCAGTGCAAATGGACAGGGGGCTAGGGGCTACACCTTC	CSANGQGARGYTF	TRBV20-1	TRBJ1-2	TRBD1	NA
TGTGCCAGCAGCGCAGTCGGGCCATCCTACGAGCAGTACTTC	CASSAVGPSYEQYF	TRBV7-8	TRBJ2-7	NA	NA
TGCAGTGCTGGGAGGGCGGCAGGGGAAAATTACGAGCAGTACTTC	CSAGRAAGENYEQYF	TRBV20-1	TRBJ2-7	NA	NA
TGCGCCAGCAGCCAAGAACCCGGGACAGCAAACACTGAGGCTTTCTTT	CASSQEPGTANTEAFF	TRBV4-3	TRBJ1-1	TRBD1	few
TGTGCCAGCAGCCCCCGGACTAGCGGGGATACGCAGTATTTT	CASSPRTSGDTQYF	TRBV7-3	TRBJ2-3	TRBD2	many
TGTGCCAGCAGTGTGGCGACCCCCTACAATGAGCAGTTCTTC	CASSVATPYNEQFF	TRBV12-3/TRBV12-4	TRBJ2-1	NA	NA
NA	CASSLWGPGANVPTF	TRBV28	TRBJ2-6	NA	NA
TGCGCCAGCAGGGACCTTACGGGGGTGGATTCACCCCTCCACTTT	CASRDLTGVDSPLHF	TRBV4-1	TRBJ1-6	NA	NA
TGCGCCAGCAGCGCCACGCGGGGGGGCTATGAGCAGTTCTTC	CASSATRGGYEQFF	TRBV5-1	TRBJ2-1	TRBD2	NA
TGTGCCAGCTCACCGACAGCATCTGAGGCTAACTATGGCTACACCTTC	CASSPTASEANYGYTF	TRBV18	TRBJ1-2	NA	NA
TGTGCCAGCAGTTTAGACAGGGACCATCAGCCCCAGCATTTT	CASSLDRDHQPQHF	TRBV12-3/TRBV12-4	TRBJ1-5	NA	NA
TGTGCCAGCAGCGTAGGAGTGGGACTAGCGGAAGAGACCCAGTACTTC	CASSVGVGLAEETQYF	TRBV9	TRBJ2-5	TRBD2	NA
TGCGCCAGCACCCCACAGGGATCCCCTACCCACGAGCAGTACTTC	CASTPQGSPTHEQYF	TRBV5-1	TRBJ2-7	NA	NA
TGTGCCACCCGAGAAGGGGGCGCACGGTCCCAAGAGACCCAGTACTTC	CATREGGARSQETQYF	TRBV6-2/TRBV6-3	TRBJ2-5	TRBD1	many
TGTGCCAGCATTAAACTGGAACTTTCGGTAAATACGCAGTATTTT	CASIKLELSVNTQYF	TRBV6-6	TRBJ2-3	NA	NA
TGCGCCAGCAGCCAGGCCCGCTCATTTACAGATACGCAGTATTTT	CASSQARSFTDTQYF	TRBV4-3	TRBJ2-3	NA	NA
TGCGCCAGCAGCTCTCCCCCCCTAACAACTAGCGGGGGACCAAAAGATACGCAGTATTTT	CASSSPPLTTSGGPKDTQYF	TRBV4-3	TRBJ2-3	TRBD2	NA
TGTGCCACCGCAGAGGAGCGGGGGGGCCTCGAGACCCAGTACTTC	CATAEERGGLETQYF	TRBV12-3/TRBV12-4	TRBJ2-5	TRBD2	NA
TGCAGTGCTAGTGTAGAGGAGACCCAGTACTTC	CSASVEETQYF	TRBV20-1	TRBJ2-5	NA	few
TGTGCCATCACTCAGACCGGGTTGGACACTGAAGCTTTCTTT	CAITQTGLDTEAFF	TRBV10-3	TRBJ1-1	NA	NA